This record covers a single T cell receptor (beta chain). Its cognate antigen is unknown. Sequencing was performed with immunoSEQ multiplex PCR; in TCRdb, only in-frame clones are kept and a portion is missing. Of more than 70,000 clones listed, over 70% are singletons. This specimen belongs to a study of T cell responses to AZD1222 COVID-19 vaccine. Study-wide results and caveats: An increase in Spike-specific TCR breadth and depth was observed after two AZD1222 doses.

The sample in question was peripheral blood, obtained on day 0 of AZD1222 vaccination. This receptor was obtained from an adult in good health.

The CDR3 DNA is TGTGCCAGCATCCAGACAGGGTCTGACTATGGCTACACCTTC. Encoded protein: CASIQTGSDYGYTF. The chain recombines TRBV28 with TRBJ1-2; TRBD1 matches 7 bases. The length of the CDR3 is 14 residues. Germline V CDR1 and CDR2: MDHEN, SYDVKM. V was clipped by 7 bases and J by 3 bases; unmatched bases: 8.